Following are 3 T cell receptor beta chains from one sample sequenced in a study of T cells after yellow fever vaccination. TCRdb itself ran the 5' RACE reads through MiXCR, one entry per CDR3 protein. The sample shows 450,000 to 550,000 distinct CDR3 sequences, around a fifth of them seen only once. Sequences were derived from PBMCs, sampled approximately 22 days after the first yellow fever vaccination. The receptors stem from a man younger than 30 who received the YFV17D yellow fever vaccine.

This clonotype has a handful of counts. One end of the junction varies from germline; a read error may be responsible. The chain links TRBV7-7 to TRBJ2-5, with 9 bases lining up with TRBD1. This CDR3 spans 15 amino acids. Germline values: CDR1 SSHAT, CDR2 FNYEAQ (reference sequence). Here the CDR3 reads CASSPIQGASGAQYF. The CDR3 coding sequence is TGTGCTAGCAGCCCCATACAGGGGGCGTCTGGGGCCCAGTACTTC.

This clonotype was found a few times. The chain links TRBV5-1 to TRBJ2-7; 9 bases are a match to TRBD1. The germline gives CDR1 SGHRS, CDR2 YFSETQ. The CDR3 length is 15 residues. J lost 6 bases, V lost 0 bases, and 7 bases had no gene match. CDR3 sequence: CASSLAVDRGFEQYF. DNA for the CDR3: TGCGCCAGCAGCTTGGCCGTGGACAGGGGTTTCGAGCAGTACTTC.

This clonotype was picked up a small number of times. The V call is TRBV2, the J call TRBJ1-1, with D maybe TRBD1 (5 bases). CDR1 is SNHLY and CDR2 is FYNNEI in the germline V gene. The CDR3 totals 13 residues. Trimming removed 8 bases at V and 2 bases at J, with 12 bases between. The CDR3 nucleotides read TGTGCCAGCTTTTTCGACAGCAACACTGAAGCTTTCTTT. Residues: CASFFDSNTEAFF.